Each of the 13 T cell receptor beta chains below was sequenced from the same sample in a study of T-cell reconstitution after alpha-beta-depleted transplantation in children. Preparing the TCRbeta library involved the use of unique molecular identifiers. Each CDR3 protein gets one entry after TCRdb re-called the PCR reads with MiXCR. The sample records hundreds of thousands of distinct CDR3 sequences, about an eighth being singletons. Sequences were derived from PBMCs, sampled before TCRalphabeta/CD19-depleted stem cell transplant. All receptors come from a girl aged 2 to 10 with congenital amegakaryocytic thrombocytopenia, due to receive a stem cell transplant.

This sequence joins TRBV18 and TRBJ2-7, with 8 positions matching TRBD2. CDR1 is KGHSH, CDR2 LQKENI, per germline. Losses at the gene ends were 6 bases for V and 3 bases for J; bases not matched to a gene: 19. CDR3 length: 18 amino acids. The CDR3 loop reads CASSPDYRTSFFFYEQYF. Here the CDR3 DNA reads TGTGCCAGCTCCCCCGACTACCGGACTAGCTTCTTCTTCTACGAGCAGTACTTC.

This clonotype was counted many times. J is TRBJ2-1 and V is TRBV27; D is undetermined. This CDR3 has 14 residues. The V gene lost 2 bases and the J gene lost 0 bases, with 5 bases spanning the gap. Germline CDR1 is MNHEY and CDR2 is SMNVEV (reference sequence). The CDR3, as DNA: TGTGCCAGCAGTTTACAGAGCTCCTACAATGAGCAGTTCTTC. This gives the protein CASSLQSSYNEQFF.

The V call is TRBV20-1, the J call TRBJ2-5, with 10 bases matching TRBD2. Germline V lookup: CDR1 DFQATT, CDR2 SNEGSKA (reference sequence). Trimming removed 7 bases from V and 5 bases from J; junction bases left unmatched: 7. This CDR3 has 13 amino acids. In DNA, the CDR3 is TGCAGTGTTGCTGTAGCGGGGGGCGAGACCCAGTACTTC. This codes for CSVAVAGGETQYF.

Concerning this clonotype itself: A clone one base away is much larger, so this may be a read error. The chain combines TRBV5-1 with TRBJ2-5; D gene ambiguous. The CDR3 consists of 13 residues. Germline V lookup: CDR1 SGHRS, CDR2 YFSETQ. The germline V and J ends were trimmed by 0 bases and 3 bases, with 6 bases remaining between them. CDR3 DNA: TGCGCCAGCAGCTTGGCCTACAAAGAGACCCAGTACTTC. Translation: CASSLAYKETQYF.

Only a few counts were recorded for this clonotype. The rearrangement joins TRBV19 to TRBJ2-3; 12 bases align to TRBD2. V was clipped by 8 bases and J by 3 bases; unmatched bases: 6. Germline CDR1 is LNHDA and CDR2 is SQIVND (reference sequence). The CDR3 is 15 amino acids. CDR3 residues: CASFRLAGATDTQYF. CDR3 sequence (DNA): TGTGCCAGTTTCAGACTAGCGGGAGCAACAGATACGCAGTATTTT.

In this sample, this clonotype turned up a few times. V and J are TRBV7-6 and TRBJ2-3; no reliable D call. CDR3 length equals 16 residues. Germline CDR1 is SGHVS and CDR2 is FNYEAQ. The germline V and J ends were trimmed by 5 bases and 2 bases, with 17 bases remaining between them. The CDR3 is CASSPTYAGTTDTQYF. Written as DNA, the CDR3 is TGTGCCAGCAGCCCAACCTACGCCGGAACCACAGATACGCAGTATTTT.

This clonotype has a count of ten or more. The chain joins TRBV5-1 to TRBJ1-6; no reliable D call. V lost 0 bases and J 8 bases, leaving 12 bases between the germline ends. The germline gives CDR1 SGHRS, CDR2 YFSETQ. The CDR3 covers 15 residues. For the CDR3, the DNA is TGCGCCAGCAGCTTGGAGGCAGGACGTCATTCACCCCTCCACTTT. Its protein is CASSLEAGRHSPLHF.

At least ten counts were recorded for this clonotype. The gene calls are TRBV29-1 and TRBJ2-5; D remains ambiguous. This CDR3 comprises 13 residues. The V gene lost 2 bases and the J gene lost 2 bases, with 9 bases spanning the gap. The V gene's germline CDR1 is SQVTM and CDR2 ANQGSEA. CDR3 sequence reads: CSVELASQETQYF. DNA of the CDR3: TGCAGCGTTGAATTGGCCAGTCAAGAGACCCAGTACTTC. Full variable domain (missing parts from reference TRBV29-1 and TRBJ2-5): SAVISQKPSRDICQRGTSLTIQCQVDSQVTMMFWYRQQPGQSLTLIATANQGSEATYESGFVIDKFPISRPNLTFSTLTVSNMSPEDSSIYLCSVELASQETQYFGPGTRLLVL.

A few counts support this clonotype. The V call is TRBV7-9, the J call TRBJ2-6, with unresolved D. Germline V gene sequence: CDR1 SEHNR, CDR2 FQNEAQ (reference sequence). The ends were cut back, 1 base at V and 0 bases at J, with 10 bases in the middle. The CDR3 has 17 residues. The DNA for the CDR3 is TGTGCCAGCAGCTTAGTTCTGCATGTCTCTGGGGCCAACGTCCTGACTTTC. It specifies CASSLVLHVSGANVLTF.

Ten or more counts support this clonotype. DNA for the CDR3: TGTGCCAGCAGTGAACTAGCGGCGGAGTGGAATGAGCAGTTCTTC. It codes for CASSELAAEWNEQFF. The chain carries TRBV6-1 and TRBJ2-1; 7 positions agree with TRBD2. Germline V gene data show CDR1 as MNHNS and CDR2 as SASEGT. The trim removed 2 bases at V and 7 bases at J, leaving 8 bases unmatched. The CDR3 loop spans 15 amino acids.

V is TRBV12-3 or TRBV12-4 and J is TRBJ2-7; D remains ambiguous. The CDR3 is 12 residues long. V was shortened by 3 bases and J by 5 bases, with 8 bases between the two germline ends. The CDR3 region is CASSFSGHEQYF. The CDR3 DNA reads as TGTGCCAGCAGTTTTTCGGGCCACGAGCAGTACTTC.

In its sample, this clonotype was seen many times. In nucleotides, the CDR3 is TGTGCCAGCTCATATCTACAGGGGGCTGACTATGGCTACACCTTC. Protein: CASSYLQGADYGYTF. The V call is TRBV18, the J call TRBJ1-2; TRBD1 aligns across 9 bases. CDR1 is KGHSH, CDR2 LQKENI, per germline. The junction had 7 bases not matched to a gene; V was cut back by 5 bases and J by 3 bases. The CDR3 contains 15 residues. Supplemented by reference TRBV18 and TRBJ1-2, the full variable domain reads NAGVMQNPRHLVRRRGQEARLRCSPMKGHSHVYWYRQLPEEGLKFMVYLQKENIIDESGMPKERFSAEFPKEGPSILRIQQVVRGDSAAYFCASSYLQGADYGYTFGSGTRLTVV.

The rearrangement joins TRBV12-3 or TRBV12-4 to TRBJ2-3, with D perhaps TRBD2 (5 bases). The V end lost 3 bases, the J end lost 1 base, and 14 bases lay between the germline ends. The CDR3 spans 16 residues. CDR3 bases: TGTGCCAGCAGTTTCGGACTCCCCTATTGCACAGATACGCAGTATTTT. This codes for CASSFGLPYCTDTQYF.